The 18 T cell receptor beta chains below all came from one sample that was sequenced in a study of human T cells and chemical hapten exposure. Time point defined: pre-sensitization, week 0. The treatment is: therapeutic diphenylcyclopropenone sensitization with weekly scalp DPC. TCRdb re-called the RACE reads with MiXCR, one entry per CDR3 protein. The sample has under 200,000 distinct CDR3 sequences, more than 25% seen once; the top ten hold under 3%. This material consisted of whole blood, taken in connection with sensitization to the hapten diphenylcyclopropenone (DPC). The receptor source for this set is a woman in her 30s with alopecia areata. Some clones in this sample may be carry-over from other donors' samples.

This clonotype has a handful of counts. The V gene is TRBV6-5, the J gene TRBJ2-3, with 10 nucleotides matching TRBD2. In germline, CDR1 is MNHEY, CDR2 SVGAGI. The V gene end was trimmed by 7 bases and the J gene end by 2 bases; junction bases not matched to a gene: 6. The CDR3 has 15 amino acids. The CDR3 loop is CASTQAGGPTDTQYF. The CDR3 DNA reads as TGTGCCAGCACCCAAGCGGGGGGGCCCACAGATACGCAGTATTTT.

The chain uses TRBV20-1 and TRBJ2-5; 14 nucleotides align to TRBD2. V trimming: 2 bases; J trimming: 5 bases; junction bases outside the gene matches: 10. Germline loops: CDR1 DFQATT, CDR2 SNEGSKA (reference sequence). CDR3 length equals 17 residues. This CDR3 reads CSARSARLAGGPETQYF. The CDR3 DNA sequence: TGCAGTGCTAGATCCGCAAGACTAGCGGGGGGGCCCGAGACCCAGTACTTC.

This sequence joins TRBV20-1 and TRBJ2-6; 8 nucleotides match TRBD1. Losses at the gene ends were 1 base for V and 1 base for J; bases not matched to a gene: 3. Germline-derived CDR1 and CDR2 are DFQATT and SNEGSKA (reference sequence). The CDR3 consists of 16 residues. The CDR3 protein is CSARAGGESGANVLTF. Written as DNA, the CDR3 is TGCAGTGCTAGAGCAGGGGGCGAGTCTGGGGCCAACGTCCTGACTTTC.

This chain connects TRBV9 to TRBJ2-2; D might be TRBD1 (7 bases). The germline gives CDR1 SGDLS, CDR2 YYNGEE. V lost 3 bases and J lost 5, with 17 bases in between. The CDR3 is 16 amino acids. CDR3 sequence: CASSGRTGAGTGELFF. The CDR3 DNA sequence: TGTGCCAGCAGCGGGAGAACAGGGGCGGGAACCGGGGAGCTGTTTTTT.

The chain is built from TRBV6-1 and TRBJ1-1; no reliable D call. The CDR3 is 13 residues long. V dropped 3 bases and J dropped 4 bases, with 9 bases sitting between them. Germline values: CDR1 MNHNS, CDR2 SASEGT. The CDR3 DNA follows: TGTGCCAGCAGTGAGGCACGCCTCACTGAAGCTTTCTTT. Encoded protein: CASSEARLTEAFF.

The chain carries TRBV2 and TRBJ2-1; D may match TRBD1 or TRBD2 (6 bases each). Germline-derived CDR1 and CDR2 are SNHLY and FYNNEI. The CDR3 totals 13 residues. V lost 8 bases, J lost 4 bases, and 12 bases lay in between. The chain's CDR3 is CASRAGTYNEQFF. CDR3 DNA sequence: TGTGCCAGCCGGGCGGGGACATACAATGAGCAGTTCTTC.

This clonotype has a handful of counts. The gene calls are TRBV5-6 and TRBJ2-1; 10 nucleotides align to TRBD2. The V gene end was trimmed by 0 bases and the J gene end by 0 bases; junction bases not matched to a gene: 12. Germline CDR1 reads SGHDT; CDR2 reads YYEEEE. This CDR3 comprises 20 residues. Here the CDR3 reads CASSLGGNLAGVHSYNEQFF. CDR3 DNA sequence: TGTGCCAGCAGCTTGGGGGGGAATCTAGCGGGGGTACACTCCTACAATGAGCAGTTCTTC.

This clonotype was detected only a few times. The chain employs TRBV28 and TRBJ2-3, with 9 bases matching TRBD1. The CDR3 totals 13 residues. Germline trimming cut 8 bases from V and 3 bases from J; bases unmatched to any gene: 3. From germline, CDR1 is MDHEN and CDR2 SYDVKM. CDR3 protein: CASQTGGTDTQYF. In DNA, the CDR3 is TGTGCCAGCCAGACAGGGGGGACAGATACGCAGTATTTT.

This clonotype showed up just a few times. The chain links TRBV13 to TRBJ1-2; 9 nucleotides match TRBD1. Germline values: CDR1 PRHDT, CDR2 FYEKMQ (reference sequence). Unmatched junction bases numbered 7, after V lost 0 bases and J lost 2 bases. The CDR3 contains 17 residues. The CDR3 nucleotides read TGTGCCAGCAGCTTAGGGTCGGGGACAGGGAGGAACTATGGCTACACCTTC. Translating it yields CASSLGSGTGRNYGYTF.

This clonotype was seen only a few times. The genes are TRBV10-3 and TRBJ1-2; perhaps TRBD1 as D (5 bases). Trimming removed 8 bases from V and 2 bases from J, with 15 bases in between. CDR3 length equals 14 residues. Germline V gives CDR1 ENHRY, CDR2 SYGVKD. CDR3 sequence reads: CAIRAVGTNYGYTF. For the CDR3, the DNA is TGTGCCATCCGGGCGGTCGGGACGAACTATGGCTACACCTTC.

The chain couples TRBV9 to TRBJ2-3; D unclear. Looked up from germline, CDR1 is SGDLS and CDR2 is YYNGEE. This CDR3 spans 13 amino acids. Trimming left V 1 base short and J 0 bases short, with 3 bases between. The CDR3, as DNA: TGTGCCAGCAGCGTATCTAGCACAGATACGCAGTATTTT. Translation gives CASSVSSTDTQYF. The full variable domain, rest sourced from reference TRBV9 and TRBJ2-3, is DSGVTQTPKHLITATGQRVTLRCSPRSGDLSVYWYQQSLDQGLQFLIQYYNGEERAKGNILERFSAQQFPDLHSELNLSSLELGDSALYFCASSVSSTDTQYFGPGTRLTVL.

A few counts support this clonotype. The chain employs TRBV6-5 and TRBJ2-1, with D tentatively TRBD2 (6 bases). Per germline, CDR1 MNHEY and CDR2 SVGAGI. The CDR3 runs 16 residues. V was cut by 0 bases and J by 9 bases, with 18 bases left in between. The CDR3 region is CASSYSPASALSEQFF. The DNA of the CDR3 is TGTGCCAGCAGTTACTCCCCGGCTAGCGCTCTAAGTGAGCAGTTCTTC.

This clonotype appeared a few times. V gene TRBV28 combines with J gene TRBJ1-2; D call uncertain. This CDR3 has 13 amino acids. Germline values: CDR1 MDHEN, CDR2 SYDVKM. Trimming shortened V by 6 bases and J by 5 bases, and 13 bases separated the two germline ends. In nucleotides, the CDR3 is TGTGCCAGCAGCATCAGTGGAACTTATGGCTACACCTTC. It is translated as CASSISGTYGYTF.

This clonotype was recorded a few times. V usage is TRBV5-1 and J usage is TRBJ2-3; 14 bases match TRBD2. The CDR3 contains 20 residues. CDR1 and CDR2 from the germline V gene are SGHRS and YFSETQ. V shed 3 bases and J 4 bases; nucleotides not matched to a gene: 16. The CDR3 nucleotides are TGCGCCAGCAGCTCACACTCTAACCCGGGACTAGCGGGAGAGCCAGATACGCAGTATTTT. Translation: CASSSHSNPGLAGEPDTQYF. The entire variable domain, with the rest obtained from reference TRBV5-1 and TRBJ2-3, is as follows: KAGVTQTPRYLIKTRGQQVTLSCSPISGHRSVSWYQQTPGQGLQFLFEYFSETQRNKGNFPGRFSGRQFSNSRSEMNVSTLELGDSALYLCASSSHSNPGLAGEPDTQYFGPGTRLTVL.

V is TRBV29-1 and J is TRBJ2-1; D may be TRBD1 (7 bases). CDR1 is SQVTM and CDR2 is ANQGSEA in the germline V gene. This CDR3 has 15 amino acids. Deletions cut 7 bases from V and 3 bases from J, with 19 bases between. This CDR3 is CSATGAGGNYNEQFF. The CDR3 DNA sequence: TGCAGCGCCACTGGGGCAGGGGGGAACTACAATGAGCAGTTCTTC.

The chain joins TRBV10-3 to TRBJ2-7, with D possibly being TRBD2 (5 bases). V was shortened by 6 bases and J by 0 bases, with 12 bases between the two germline ends. The CDR3 consists of 14 residues. CDR1 is ENHRY, CDR2 SYGVKD, per germline. CDR3 in DNA: TGTGCCATCAGCGGTCGGGGATTCTCCTACGAGCAGTACTTC. This gives the protein CAISGRGFSYEQYF.

The chain couples TRBV28 to TRBJ1-3; no clear D. V lost 5 bases to trimming and J lost 0 bases, with 11 bases between them. This CDR3 comprises 15 residues. Per germline, CDR1 MDHEN and CDR2 SYDVKM. The CDR3 sequence is CASSDVADSGNTIYF. The CDR3 region has the DNA TGTGCCAGCAGTGACGTAGCCGACTCTGGAAACACCATATATTTT.

This clonotype was observed a few times. The CDR3 here is CASGPRDSSYEQYF. CDR3 in DNA: TGTGCCAGCGGTCCGCGGGACAGCTCCTACGAGCAGTACTTC. The rearrangement joins TRBV7-2 to TRBJ2-7; tentative D call: TRBD1 (7 bases). This CDR3 contains 14 residues. Germline CDR1 SGHTA, CDR2 FQGNSA. Trimming took 8 bases from V and 0 from J, leaving 14 bases between them.